Listed here are 26 T cell receptor beta chains from one sample, sequenced in a study of shared clonotypes between healthy human individuals. CD8 cells regarded as naive lacked CD45RO, were positively chosen for CCR7, and omitted terminally differentiated effector memory CD45RA+ cells. The repertoire was sequenced with immunoSEQ multiplex PCR; TCRdb's copy has only in-frame clones and lacks some. Among about 2.1 million clones, over 85% were seen once, and the ten largest hold about 1.7%. The sample comprised naive CD8+ T cells from PBMCs. The receptors derive from a man aged 18 to 29 in good health. Some clones in this sample may be carry-over from other donors' samples.

CDR3 region: CSAMTGWGYEQYF. As DNA, the CDR3 is TGCAGCGCTATGACTGGCTGGGGCTACGAGCAGTACTTC. The chain employs TRBV29-1 and TRBJ2-7; D is unresolved. Germline CDR1 and CDR2: SQVTM and ANQGSEA. V was trimmed by 7 bases and J by 3 bases, leaving 16 bases between them. There are 13 residues in the CDR3.

Only one count was recorded for this clone. V usage is TRBV28 and J usage is TRBJ2-7; D may be TRBD2 (7 bases). The CDR3 covers 18 residues. Trimming left V 5 bases short and J 0 bases short, with 23 bases between. The germline V gene has CDR1 MDHEN and CDR2 SYDVKM. The CDR3 DNA reads as TGTGCCAGCAGTCCCTCCCGGAGGGGGGGGTTTAGCTCCTACGAGCAGTACTTC. Translated, it gives CASSPSRRGGFSSYEQYF.

The chain joins TRBV28 to TRBJ2-2, with 7 bases aligning to TRBD1. Per the germline V gene, CDR1 is MDHEN and CDR2 is SYDVKM. The CDR3 contains 12 residues. V gave up 2 bases and J gave up 9 bases; unmatched junction bases: 0. The chain's CDR3 is CASSLRGRELFF. CDR3 coding DNA: TGTGCCAGCAGTTTAAGGGGGCGGGAGCTGTTTTTT. The variable domain in full, with the rest retrieved from reference TRBV28 and TRBJ2-2, is DVKVTQSSRYLVKRTGEKVFLECVQDMDHENMFWYRQDPGLGLRLIYFSYDVKMKEKGDIPEGYSVSREKKERFSLILESASTNQTSMYLCASSLRGRELFFGEGSRLTVL.

The chain employs TRBV6-1 and TRBJ2-1; 10 nucleotides match TRBD1. Germline CDR1 is MNHNS and CDR2 is SASEGT. V lost 7 bases, J lost 4 bases, and 7 bases stayed unmatched. There are 15 residues in the CDR3. CDR3 loop: CASKWGQGRYNEQFF. DNA of the CDR3: TGTGCCAGCAAATGGGGACAGGGGCGATACAATGAGCAGTTCTTC.

The chain has TRBV10-3 and TRBJ2-7; perhaps TRBD2 as D (5 bases). Trimming took off 8 bases at V and 0 bases at J, with 14 bases between the two ends. Germline-derived CDR1 and CDR2 are ENHRY and SYGVKD. There are 14 residues in the CDR3. This CDR3 reads CAIGRSGNSYEQYF. CDR3 nucleotides: TGTGCCATCGGTCGCAGCGGAAACTCCTACGAGCAGTACTTC.

Comments on this clone: Other DNA variants within this sample encode the same CDR3. The chain links TRBV7-9 to TRBJ1-2; tentatively, D is TRBD1 (6 bases). The CDR3 totals 13 residues. V was shortened by 4 bases and J by 4 bases, with 10 bases between the two germline ends. Germline V gene lookup returns CDR1 SEHNR and CDR2 FQNEAQ (reference sequence). CDR3: CASSSAGAYGYTF. For the CDR3, the DNA is TGTGCCAGCAGCTCCGCAGGGGCCTATGGCTACACCTTC.

For this clone: Other DNA sequences of this sample code for an identical CDR3. J is TRBJ1-5 and V is TRBV6-5, with 7 bases fitting TRBD1. This CDR3 comprises 14 residues. Trimming removed 5 bases from V and 4 bases from J; junction bases left unmatched: 5. Germline V gene lookup returns CDR1 MNHEY and CDR2 SVGAGI. The CDR3 DNA reads TGTGCCAGCAGTCCCGACAGGGAGAATCAGCCCCAGCATTTT. Translating it yields CASSPDRENQPQHF.

The chain uses TRBV7-6 and TRBJ2-2; tentatively, D is TRBD1 (6 bases). The CDR3 has 12 amino acids. Germline V gene data show CDR1 as SGHVS and CDR2 as FNYEAQ. Deletions cut 3 bases from V and 7 bases from J, with 6 bases between. CDR3 loop: CASSLGHGELFF. CDR3 in DNA: TGTGCCAGCAGCTTGGGACACGGGGAGCTGTTTTTT. Together with reference TRBV7-6 and TRBJ2-2, the CDR3 gives the full variable domain: GAGVSQSPRYKVTKRGQDVALRCDPISGHVSLYWYRQALGQGPEFLTYFNYEAQQDKSGLPNDRFSAERPEGSISTLTIQRTEQRDSAMYRCASSLGHGELFFGEGSRLTVL.

V gene TRBV6-5 combines with J gene TRBJ2-3; possible D gene TRBD2, 6 bases. The germline gives CDR1 MNHEY, CDR2 SVGAGI. This CDR3 spans 14 amino acids. V lost 5 bases, J lost 2 bases, and 11 bases lay in between. The CDR3 is CASSNSGTTDTQYF. DNA for the CDR3: TGTGCCAGCAGTAATAGCGGAACCACAGATACGCAGTATTTT.

This chain links TRBV11-1 with TRBJ2-3, with 8 bases fitting TRBD2. The CDR3 runs to 17 residues. The V and J ends lost 5 bases and 0 bases, in that order; junction bases with no gene match: 10. CDR1 is SGHAT, CDR2 FQDESV, per germline (reference sequence). The CDR3 DNA reads as TGTGCCAGCAGCGATAGACTAGCGTCGGCTAGCACAGATACGCAGTATTTT. Translated: CASSDRLASASTDTQYF.

The V call is TRBV9, the J call TRBJ1-3; no reliable D call. This CDR3 comprises 14 residues. Trimming removed 3 bases at V and 0 bases at J, with 7 bases between. From germline, CDR1 is SGDLS and CDR2 YYNGEE. The chain's CDR3 is CASSAEDSGNTIYF. CDR3 in DNA: TGTGCCAGCAGCGCGGAGGACTCTGGAAACACCATATATTTT. Based on the CDR3 plus reference TRBV9 and TRBJ1-3, the full variable domain is DSGVTQTPKHLITATGQRVTLRCSPRSGDLSVYWYQQSLDQGLQFLIQYYNGEERAKGNILERFSAQQFPDLHSELNLSSLELGDSALYFCASSAEDSGNTIYFGEGSWLTVV.

The chain carries TRBV25-1 and TRBJ2-1; 10 bases match TRBD2. CDR1 MGHDK and CDR2 SYGVNS come from the germline V gene. J lost 9 bases, V lost 4 bases, and 3 bases had no gene match. This CDR3 is 13 amino acids long. Here the CDR3 reads CASSVLAGAEQFF. In DNA, the CDR3 is TGTGCCAGCAGTGTCCTAGCGGGAGCTGAGCAGTTCTTC.

This clone has a single count. V gene TRBV11-2 combines with J gene TRBJ2-2, with 7 bases identical to TRBD2. The CDR3 is 16 amino acids. Germline lookup yields CDR1 SGHAT and CDR2 FQNNGV. J gave up 1 base and V 6 bases, and 8 bases lay outside the gene matches. The CDR3 protein is CASRGRAGLNTGELFF. CDR3 in DNA: TGTGCCAGCAGGGGGAGAGCGGGATTGAACACCGGGGAGCTGTTTTTT.

This clone showed up just once. This chain links TRBV18 with TRBJ2-5; a weak D match, TRBD2 (6 bases). V was pared by 1 base and J by 0 bases, with 9 bases between. The CDR3 spans 15 residues. Germline V gene sequence: CDR1 KGHSH, CDR2 LQKENI. This chain's CDR3 is CASSPRGVHQETQYF. The CDR3 coding sequence is TGTGCCAGCTCACCACGGGGGGTTCACCAAGAGACCCAGTACTTC.

CDR3 coding DNA: TGTGCCAGCAGCCCCGGAGGGGGCCTCAGCACAGATACGCAGTATTTT. It encodes CASSPGGGLSTDTQYF. J is TRBJ2-3 and V is TRBV9; the D gene is possibly TRBD1 (7 bases). The V end lost 4 bases, the J end lost 0 bases, and 15 bases lay between the germline ends. There are 16 residues in the CDR3. Germline CDR1 reads SGDLS; CDR2 reads YYNGEE. Full variable domain (rest looked up from reference TRBV9 and TRBJ2-3): DSGVTQTPKHLITATGQRVTLRCSPRSGDLSVYWYQQSLDQGLQFLIQYYNGEERAKGNILERFSAQQFPDLHSELNLSSLELGDSALYFCASSPGGGLSTDTQYFGPGTRLTVL.

The V call is TRBV30, the J call TRBJ2-2; no firm D call. Germline CDR1 and CDR2: GTSNPN and SVGIG (reference sequence). The V gene lost 1 base and the J gene lost 6 bases, with 9 bases spanning the gap. The CDR3 is made up of 13 amino acids. CDR3 coding DNA: TGTGCCTGGAGTGGCTCGGTCGCCGGGGAGCTGTTTTTT. Translating gives CAWSGSVAGELFF.

V usage is TRBV7-9 and J usage is TRBJ2-5; D uncertain. The CDR3 spans 17 residues. The germline V and J ends were trimmed by 5 bases and 1 base, with 20 bases remaining between them. Per the germline V gene, CDR1 is SEHNR and CDR2 is FQNEAQ (reference sequence). Here the CDR3 DNA reads TGTGCCAGCAGCCAGAAACAACTGGGCAGCGCCCAAGAGACCCAGTACTTC. Translated, it gives CASSQKQLGSAQETQYF. Based on the CDR3 plus reference TRBV7-9 and TRBJ2-5, the full variable domain is DTGVSQNPRHKITKRGQNVTFRCDPISEHNRLYWYRQTLGQGPEFLTYFQNEAQLEKSRLLSDRFSAERPKGSFSTLEIQRTEQGDSAMYLCASSQKQLGSAQETQYFGPGTRLLVL.

This sequence joins TRBV9 and TRBJ1-2, with 8 positions matching TRBD1. The ends lost 3 bases at V and 8 bases at J; junction bases unmatched: 3. Germline V gene lookup returns CDR1 SGDLS and CDR2 YYNGEE. CDR3 length: 12 amino acids. The CDR3 bases are TGTGCCAGCAGCGGGCGACAGGGGGGCTACACCTTC. Its protein product is CASSGRQGGYTF.

The chain links TRBV28 to TRBJ2-1, with TRBD1 matching over 8 bases. There are 12 residues in the CDR3. Per germline, CDR1 MDHEN and CDR2 SYDVKM. With 6 bases clipped from V and 10 bases from J, the junction kept 5 bases outside the gene matches. CDR3 amino acids: CASRSGGYEQFF. The CDR3 region has the DNA TGTGCCAGCAGGTCAGGGGGCTACGAGCAGTTCTTC.

The chain has TRBV28 and TRBJ1-4; a possible D gene is TRBD1 (5 bases). The V end was cut by 3 bases, the J end by 8 bases, with 16 bases between. Germline lookup yields CDR1 MDHEN and CDR2 SYDVKM. There are 15 residues in the CDR3. The CDR3 nucleotides read TGTGCCAGCAGTTTCCGGGGCTTGTTTGGAGAAAAACTGTTTTTT. Translated, it gives CASSFRGLFGEKLFF.

This chain links TRBV6-1 with TRBJ1-3; D is unclear. CDR1 and CDR2 (germline): MNHNS, SASEGT. Between the trimmed V and J ends, which lost 7 bases and 0 bases, there was a span of 10 bases. The CDR3 runs to 14 residues. The CDR3 region is CASKVTDSGNTIYF. DNA of the CDR3: TGTGCCAGCAAAGTCACTGACTCTGGAAACACCATATATTTT.

In DNA, the CDR3 is TGTGCCAGCAGCTTAGTCGTATTGGGGACTAGCGAATACAATGAGCAGTTCTTC. Protein sequence: CASSLVVLGTSEYNEQFF. J is TRBJ2-1 and V is TRBV7-9, with 10 nucleotides matching TRBD2. With 1 base clipped from V and 4 bases from J, the junction kept 10 bases outside the gene matches. The germline V gene encodes CDR1 SEHNR and CDR2 FQNEAQ (reference sequence). The CDR3 spans 18 residues.

This chain links TRBV7-8 with TRBJ2-1; weak D call: TRBD2 (6 bases). Germline V gives CDR1 SGHVS, CDR2 FQNEAQ. CDR3 length: 12 amino acids. The V gene lost 2 bases and the J gene lost 8 bases, with 7 bases spanning the gap. The CDR3 loop reads CASSLPGDEQFF. In DNA form, the CDR3 reads TGTGCCAGCAGCTTACCGGGGGATGAGCAGTTCTTC.

The gene calls are TRBV15 and TRBJ2-1, with D hard to call. Trimming left V 1 base short and J 8 bases short, with 12 bases between. The CDR3 is 14 amino acids. Germline V gene lookup returns CDR1 LNHNV and CDR2 YYDKDF (reference sequence). CDR3 nucleotides: TGTGCCACCAGCAGAGGATCCTTTTGGGATGAGCAGTTCTTC. It translates to CATSRGSFWDEQFF.

The gene calls are TRBV27 and TRBJ2-1; tentatively, D is TRBD2 (5 bases). Trimming removed 2 bases at V and 7 bases at J, with 15 bases between. Germline CDR1 reads MNHEY; CDR2 reads SMNVEV (reference sequence). The CDR3 is 15 residues long. Here the CDR3 reads CASSLGGGTMNEQFF. In DNA, the CDR3 is TGTGCCAGCAGTTTAGGTGGAGGTACGATGAATGAGCAGTTCTTC.

This chain connects TRBV6-5 to TRBJ2-5, with D perhaps TRBD1 (6 bases). Germline V gene data show CDR1 as MNHEY and CDR2 as SVGAGI. This CDR3 has 13 residues. Trimming removed 4 bases from V and 5 bases from J, with 11 bases in between. CDR3 bases: TGTGCCAGCAGTTTTGGGGGCGGCGAGACCCAGTACTTC. This sequence encodes CASSFGGGETQYF.